The T cell receptor (beta chain) described here comes from a study of molecular identifiers for immune sequencing clone quantification. CDR1 and CDR2 from the germline V gene are DFQATT and SNEGSKA (reference sequence). Trimming cost V 6 bases and J 0 bases, with 9 bases left between them. The CDR3 totals 12 residues. TCRdb reprocessed the PCR reads via MiXCR and lists one record per CDR3 protein. The sample contains about half a million distinct CDR3 sequences, about 25% of which appear only once. This clonotype was detected many times. What it binds is unknown. Broader study findings: Highly expanded clone sizes could be underestimated by identical TCR molecules sharing a barcode. For effector cells, clones above 20 RNA copies held over 98% of molecules; for naive cells, under 1%.

V usage is TRBV20-1 and J usage is TRBJ2-7; D perhaps matches TRBD1 (6 bases). The receptor was derived from a human donor in good health. Some libraries in this study had Jurkat cell RNA spiked in. The sample consisted of naive CD8+ T cells from blood, with Jurkat cell RNA spiked in. Indicated subset: FACS-sorted CD8+CD4-CCR7+CD45RA+ naive T cells. CDR3 DNA sequence: TGCAGTGCCGACAGGAGCTCCTACGAGCAGTACTTC. The encoded protein is CSADRSSYEQYF.